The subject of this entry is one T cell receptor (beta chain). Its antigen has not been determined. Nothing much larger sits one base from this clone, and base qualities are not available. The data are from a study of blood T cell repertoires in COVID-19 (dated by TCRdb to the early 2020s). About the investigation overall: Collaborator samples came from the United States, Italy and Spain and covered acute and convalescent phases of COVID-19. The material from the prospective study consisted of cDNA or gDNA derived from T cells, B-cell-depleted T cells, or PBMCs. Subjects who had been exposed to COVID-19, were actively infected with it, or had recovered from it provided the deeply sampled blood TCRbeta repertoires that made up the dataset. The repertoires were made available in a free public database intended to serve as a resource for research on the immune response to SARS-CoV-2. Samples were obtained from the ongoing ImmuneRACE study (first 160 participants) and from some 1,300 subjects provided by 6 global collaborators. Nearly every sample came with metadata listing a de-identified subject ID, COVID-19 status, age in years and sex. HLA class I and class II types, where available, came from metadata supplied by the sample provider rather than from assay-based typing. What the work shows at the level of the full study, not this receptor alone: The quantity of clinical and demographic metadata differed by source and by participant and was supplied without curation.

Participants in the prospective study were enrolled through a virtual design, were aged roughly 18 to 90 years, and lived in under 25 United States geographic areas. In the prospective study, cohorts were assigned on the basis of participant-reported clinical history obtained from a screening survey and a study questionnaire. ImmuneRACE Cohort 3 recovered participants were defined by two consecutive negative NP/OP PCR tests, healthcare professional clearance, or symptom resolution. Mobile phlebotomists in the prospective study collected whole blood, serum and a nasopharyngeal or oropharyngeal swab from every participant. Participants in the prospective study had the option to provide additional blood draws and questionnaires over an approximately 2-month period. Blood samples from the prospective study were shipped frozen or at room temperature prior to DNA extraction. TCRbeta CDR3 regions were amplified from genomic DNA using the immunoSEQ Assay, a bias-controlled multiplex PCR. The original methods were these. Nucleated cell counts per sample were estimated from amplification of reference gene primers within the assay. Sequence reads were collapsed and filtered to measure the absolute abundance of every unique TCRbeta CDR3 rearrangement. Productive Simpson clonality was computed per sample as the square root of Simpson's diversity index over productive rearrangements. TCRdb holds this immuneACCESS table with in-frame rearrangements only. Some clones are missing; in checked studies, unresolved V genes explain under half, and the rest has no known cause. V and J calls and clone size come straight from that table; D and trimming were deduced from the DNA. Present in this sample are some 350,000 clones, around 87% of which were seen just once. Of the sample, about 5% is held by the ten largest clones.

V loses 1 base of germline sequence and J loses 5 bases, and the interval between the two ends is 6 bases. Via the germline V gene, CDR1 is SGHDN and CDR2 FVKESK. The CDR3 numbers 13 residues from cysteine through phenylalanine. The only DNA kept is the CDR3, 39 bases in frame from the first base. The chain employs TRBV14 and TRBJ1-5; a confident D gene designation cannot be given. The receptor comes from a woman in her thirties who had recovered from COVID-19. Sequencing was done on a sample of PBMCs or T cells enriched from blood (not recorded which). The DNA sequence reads TGTGCCAGCAGCCAAGGGAGCTATCAGCCCCAGCATTTT. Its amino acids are CASSQGSYQPQHF.